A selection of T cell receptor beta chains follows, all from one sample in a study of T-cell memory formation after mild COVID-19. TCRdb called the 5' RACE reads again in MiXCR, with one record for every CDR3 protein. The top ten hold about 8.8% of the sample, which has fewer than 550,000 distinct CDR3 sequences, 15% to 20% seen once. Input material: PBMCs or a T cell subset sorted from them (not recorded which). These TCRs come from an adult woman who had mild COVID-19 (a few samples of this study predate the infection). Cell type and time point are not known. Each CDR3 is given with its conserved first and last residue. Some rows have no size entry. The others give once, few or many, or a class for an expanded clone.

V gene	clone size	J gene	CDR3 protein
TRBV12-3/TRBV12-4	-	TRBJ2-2	CASSLTTGFSGELFF
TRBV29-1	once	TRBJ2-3	CSVVGLEDTQYF
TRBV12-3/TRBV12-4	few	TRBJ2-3	CASSRSGRGTDTQYF
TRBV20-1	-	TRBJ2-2	CSAIQQGFGELFF
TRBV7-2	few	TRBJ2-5	CASSLGSPSGYQETQYF
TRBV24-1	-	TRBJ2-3	CATSDTGTSTDTQYF
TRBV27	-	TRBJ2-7	CASSLSAGTYDYEQYF
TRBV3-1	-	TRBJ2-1	CASSPGGFYNEQFF
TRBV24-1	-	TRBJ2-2	CATMARQGAGGELFF
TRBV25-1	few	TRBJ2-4	CASSDGRQGLYF
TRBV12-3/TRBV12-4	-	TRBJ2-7	CASSSMDIEYF
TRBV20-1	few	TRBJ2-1	CSASTSGSSYNEQFF
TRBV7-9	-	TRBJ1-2	CASSITTQGRGSNYGYTF
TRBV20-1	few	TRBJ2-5	CSAKHGGQETQYF
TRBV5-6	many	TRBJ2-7	CASSLPTVSSYEQYF
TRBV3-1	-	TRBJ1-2	CASSQSYYGYTF
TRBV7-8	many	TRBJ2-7	CASSPSASLYEQYF
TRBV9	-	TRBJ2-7	CASSVAGTAYEQYF
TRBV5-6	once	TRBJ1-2	CASSLRGARYGYTF
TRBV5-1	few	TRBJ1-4	CASSAKTGGTTNEKLFF
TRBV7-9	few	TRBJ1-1	CASSLDGVNTEAFF
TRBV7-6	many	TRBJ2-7	CASSLDRGHSYEQYF
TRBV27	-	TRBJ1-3	CASSLSGRLWAGNTIYF